This TCR beta chain was sequenced for a study of cytomegalovirus exposure and HLA in healthy donors. At the level of the study: In a later analysis, it was reported that the 90 to 150 validation repertoires had been produced on the same platform as the roughly 700 repertoires belonging to the first cohort. General study results and limits: The listing of roughly 160 TCR beta chains classed them as cytomegalovirus-associated. Generally TCR sequences proved uncommon, though certain public TCRs appeared in numerous donors.

Donors were drawn from the roughly 120-subject validation cohort, separate from the approximately 700-subject first cohort. Here immunoSEQ multiplex PCR was the method, and the copy in TCRdb shows in-frame clones only, minus some. The repertoire holds about 250,000 clones, with about 90% as singletons. Turning to this clone: The antigen is not known.

The CDR3 loop spans 11 amino acids. Germline V gives CDR1 LNHDA, CDR2 SQIVND (reference sequence). The V end lost 6 bases, the J end lost 3 bases, and 3 bases lay between the germline ends. This sequence was found in a man between 18 and 35 years old in good health and CMV-seropositive. The V gene is TRBV19, the J gene TRBJ2-1; no clear D. Sequencing was performed on PBMCs. The CDR3 sequence is CASSNYNEQFF. The DNA for the CDR3 is TGTGCCAGTAGCAACTACAATGAGCAGTTCTTC. Full variable domain (outside the CDR3, taken from reference TRBV19 and TRBJ2-1): DGGITQSPKYLFRKEGQNVTLSCEQNLNHDAMYWYRQDPGQGLRLIYYSQIVNDFQKGDIAEGYSVSREKKESFPLTVTSAQKNPTAFYLCASSNYNEQFFGPGTRLTVL.